A single sample is the source of the 17 T cell receptor beta chains below, sequenced in a study of early T cells in non-severe SARS-CoV-2 infection. TCRdb reprocessed the 5' RACE reads via MiXCR and lists one record per CDR3 protein. Of about 60,000 distinct CDR3 sequences listed, 8% to 9% were seen once; the top ten hold 15% to 20%. The sample was whole blood. The receptors derive from an adult who was a healthcare worker with PCR-confirmed SARS-CoV-2 infection or an uninfected control (not recorded which).

The rearrangement joins TRBV5-1 to TRBJ1-3; D call uncertain. Germline-derived CDR1 and CDR2 are SGHRS and YFSETQ. The CDR3 contains 14 residues. V was pared by 0 bases and J by 2 bases, with 6 bases between. The CDR3 loop is CASSLGPAGNTIYF. The CDR3 DNA reads as TGCGCCAGCAGCTTGGGTCCCGCTGGAAACACCATATATTTT.

The V gene is TRBV9, the J gene TRBJ2-7; 9 bases line up with TRBD1. Germline-derived CDR1 and CDR2 are SGDLS and YYNGEE. Germline trimming cut 3 bases from V and 6 bases from J; bases unmatched to any gene: 4. This CDR3 spans 13 amino acids. CDR3: CASSGQGVSEQYF. The CDR3 region has the DNA TGTGCCAGCAGCGGACAGGGGGTGAGCGAGCAGTACTTC.

The V and J genes are TRBV5-5 and TRBJ1-1; 9 bases line up with TRBD1. Per the germline V gene, CDR1 is SGHKS and CDR2 is YYEKEE (reference sequence). CDR3 length: 14 amino acids. The V gene end was trimmed by 2 bases and the J gene end by 4 bases; junction bases not matched to a gene: 3. The CDR3 is CASSLKTGGTEAFF. For the CDR3, the DNA is TGTGCCAGCAGCTTAAAGACAGGGGGCACTGAAGCTTTCTTT. Filled out from reference TRBV5-5 and TRBJ1-1, the complete variable domain reads DAGVTQSPTHLIKTRGQQVTLRCSPISGHKSVSWYQQVLGQGPQFIFQYYEKEERGRGNFPDRFSARQFPNYSSELNVNALLLGDSALYLCASSLKTGGTEAFFGQGTRLTVV.

The sample holds many counts of this clonotype. The chain links TRBV28 to TRBJ1-1; no clear D gene. The CDR3 contains 14 residues. V dropped 8 bases and J dropped 4 bases, with 17 bases sitting between them. Germline V gene lookup returns CDR1 MDHEN and CDR2 SYDVKM. CDR3 sequence (DNA): TGTGCCAGCTTCGGCTATCCCTCGGCCACTGAAGCTTTCTTT. Protein sequence: CASFGYPSATEAFF.

This clonotype has a count of ten or more. This sequence joins TRBV7-3 and TRBJ2-2; the D gene is possibly TRBD2 (5 bases). Germline V gives CDR1 SGHTA, CDR2 FQGTGA. Trimming removed 2 bases at V and 5 bases at J, with 12 bases between. The length of the CDR3 is 15 residues. The CDR3 sequence: CASSLGGFGTGELFF. The CDR3 coding sequence is TGTGCCAGCAGCTTAGGAGGATTCGGTACCGGGGAGCTGTTTTTT.

The gene calls are TRBV28 and TRBJ1-4; D unclear. CDR1 is MDHEN, CDR2 SYDVKM, per germline. V lost 5 bases, J lost 0 bases, and 7 bases lay in between. The CDR3 contains 14 residues. This CDR3 reads CASSLGATNEKLFF. The DNA of the CDR3 is TGTGCCAGCAGTCTCGGAGCAACTAATGAAAAACTGTTTTTT.

There are many counts of this clonotype. The J gene is TRBJ2-3, the V gene TRBV7-2; possible D gene TRBD2, 6 bases. This CDR3 contains 14 residues. The germline gives CDR1 SGHTA, CDR2 FQGNSA. The V end was cut by 5 bases, the J end by 3 bases, with 12 bases between. The CDR3 region is CASSVGGVTDTQYF. The CDR3 DNA reads as TGTGCCAGCAGCGTCGGGGGTGTGACAGATACGCAGTATTTT. The full variable domain, its missing parts supplied by reference TRBV7-2 and TRBJ2-3, is GAGVSQSPSNKVTEKGKDVELRCDPISGHTALYWYRQSLGQGLEFLIYFQGNSAPDKSGLPSDRFSAERTGGSVSTLTIQRTQQEDSAVYLCASSVGGVTDTQYFGPGTRLTVL.

This clonotype occurred a few times. The V gene is TRBV6-2 or TRBV6-3, the J gene TRBJ1-2; TRBD1 is a possible D gene (5 bases). This CDR3 comprises 15 residues. CDR1 is MNHEY, CDR2 SVGEGT, per germline. V gave up 2 bases and J gave up 8 bases, with 18 bases separating them. CDR3 loop: CASSYKTSTAGGYTF. CDR3 DNA sequence: TGTGCCAGCAGTTACAAGACTTCGACAGCAGGCGGCTACACCTTC.

This clonotype occurred a few times. The chain uses TRBV14 and TRBJ1-1, with 7 bases fitting TRBD1. CDR3 length: 16 residues. J gave up 4 bases and V 0 bases, and 8 bases lay outside the gene matches. Germline-derived CDR1 and CDR2 are SGHDN and FVKESK. CDR3 sequence: CASSQDPRRGPTEAFF. DNA of the CDR3: TGTGCCAGCAGCCAAGACCCTAGGAGGGGGCCCACTGAAGCTTTCTTT.

This clonotype was seen repeatedly, ten times or more. This sequence joins TRBV5-1 and TRBJ1-1; maybe TRBD1 (5 bases). The CDR3 extends over 17 amino acids. Trimming pared 4 bases from V and 1 base from J, leaving 20 bases between. In germline, CDR1 is SGHRS, CDR2 YFSETQ. The CDR3 is CASSIDSRPRPNTEAFF. CDR3 coding DNA: TGCGCCAGCAGCATCGACAGTCGACCCCGCCCGAACACTGAAGCTTTCTTT.

The sample holds many counts of this clonotype. In DNA form, the CDR3 reads TGTGCCAGCAGCCCGGGACAGGGCAGGACCCAGTACTTC. Amino acid sequence: CASSPGQGRTQYF. V is TRBV11-2 and J is TRBJ2-5, with 9 bases lining up with TRBD1. CDR3 size: 13 residues. Germline CDR1 SGHAT, CDR2 FQNNGV. Trimming took 5 bases from V and 7 from J; bases not matched to a gene: 5.

This clonotype has just a few counts. This chain joins TRBV28 and TRBJ1-5, with 8 nucleotides matching TRBD1. Germline V CDR1 and CDR2: MDHEN, SYDVKM. The CDR3 has 16 amino acids. J was trimmed by 6 bases and V by 8 bases; bases with no gene match: 15. CDR3 sequence reads: CASCTSQGQGCQPQHF. The CDR3 nucleotides read TGTGCCAGCTGCACCTCCCAAGGACAGGGTTGTCAGCCCCAGCATTTT.

The chain carries TRBV29-1 and TRBJ2-5; TRBD1 matches at 7 bases. There are 12 residues in the CDR3. The V gene end was trimmed by 6 bases and the J gene end by 5 bases; junction bases not matched to a gene: 6. CDR1 and CDR2 (germline): SQVTM, ANQGSEA. The CDR3 nucleotides are TGCAGCGTATCGACAGGGTTGGAGACCCAGTACTTC. Translating gives CSVSTGLETQYF.

This rearrangement joins TRBV5-5 to TRBJ2-3; tentative D call: TRBD1 (6 bases). CDR1 is SGHKS, CDR2 YYEKEE, per germline (reference sequence). Trimming took off 0 bases at V and 1 base at J, with 9 bases between the two ends. There are 15 residues in the CDR3. CDR3 residues: CASSLVAGGTDTQYF. DNA of the CDR3: TGTGCCAGCAGCTTGGTGGCAGGGGGCACAGATACGCAGTATTTT.

The chain is built from TRBV12-3 or TRBV12-4 and TRBJ2-7, with 7 bases matching TRBD1. With V trimmed by 6 bases and J by 6 bases, 14 bases remained unmatched. This CDR3 is built from 15 residues. The CDR3 here is CASRTSRQGPSEQYF. In DNA form, the CDR3 reads TGTGCCAGCAGGACCTCCAGACAGGGCCCTAGCGAGCAGTACTTC.

The chain has TRBV11-2 and TRBJ1-1; D unresolved. V was cut by 0 bases and J by 5 bases, with 7 bases left in between. The length of the CDR3 is 13 residues. Per germline, CDR1 SGHAT and CDR2 FQNNGV. The CDR3 sequence is CASSLESRTEAFF. The CDR3, as DNA: TGTGCCAGCAGCTTAGAATCCAGAACTGAAGCTTTCTTT.

The sample holds many counts of this clonotype. The chain couples TRBV28 to TRBJ2-3; 11 bases line up with TRBD2. V lost 3 bases, J lost 1 base, and 9 bases stayed unmatched. Germline lookup yields CDR1 MDHEN and CDR2 SYDVKM. There are 18 residues in the CDR3. CDR3 in DNA: TGTGCCAGCAGTTTGGGACTAGCGGAACAAGGCCGCACAGATACGCAGTATTTT. Translation gives CASSLGLAEQGRTDTQYF.